The 26 T cell receptor beta chains reported below all come from one sample, sequenced in a study of blood T cell repertoires in COVID-19. Here immunoSEQ multiplex PCR was the method, and the copy in TCRdb shows in-frame clones only, minus some. The sample consists of 150,000 to 200,000 clones, 82% of them appearing once. The sample comprised PBMCs or T cells enriched from blood (not recorded which). The receptors originated from a woman aged 60 to 75 with acute COVID-19.

This clone was counted a single time. The rearrangement joins TRBV9 to TRBJ2-1, with D possibly TRBD2 on 6 matching bases. This CDR3 has 15 residues. Germline-derived CDR1 and CDR2 are SGDLS and YYNGEE. Trimming stripped 4 bases from V and 5 bases from J, with 16 bases between. The CDR3 sequence is CASSRSAGGDNEQFF. The CDR3, as DNA: TGTGCCAGCAGCCGCAGCGCAGGAGGGGACAATGAGCAGTTCTTC.

The rearrangement links TRBV6-2 or TRBV6-3 to TRBJ2-3, with D unclear. V dropped 6 bases and J dropped 4 bases, with 8 bases sitting between them. The CDR3 is 12 residues long. Germline V CDR1 and CDR2: MNHEY, SVGEGT. CDR3 coding DNA: TGTGCCAGCAGCCCTCGCGCAGATACGCAGTATTTT. Protein: CASSPRADTQYF.

The rearrangement links TRBV7-2 to TRBJ2-7; maybe TRBD2 (6 bases). The V gene lost 1 base and the J gene lost 0 bases, with 13 bases spanning the gap. This CDR3 comprises 16 residues. CDR1 is SGHTA, CDR2 FQGNSA, per germline. DNA for the CDR3: TGTGCCAGCAGCTTAGTGGCTAGCGTCAGCTCCTACGAGCAGTACTTC. It is translated as CASSLVASVSSYEQYF.

The rearrangement uses TRBV5-4 and TRBJ2-5; tentative D call: TRBD1 (5 bases). Germline CDR1 SGHNT, CDR2 YYREEE (reference sequence). Trimming took off 4 bases at V and 5 bases at J, with 18 bases between the two ends. This CDR3 contains 15 residues. CDR3 loop: CASSPTSGNGETQYF. The CDR3 bases are TGTGCCAGCAGCCCTACGTCAGGGAACGGGGAGACCCAGTACTTC.

This clone turned up a few times. The chain links TRBV3-1 (or the pseudogene TRBV3-2) to TRBJ1-5; D unresolved. Germline CDR1 is LGHDT and CDR2 is YNNKEL (reference sequence). Trimming removed 0 bases from V and 1 base from J, with 7 bases in between. The CDR3 length is 15 residues. The CDR3 nucleotides are TGTGCCAGCAGCCAAGATACAGTAAGCAATCAGCCCCAGCATTTT. This sequence encodes CASSQDTVSNQPQHF.

This rearrangement joins TRBV3-1 (or the pseudogene TRBV3-2) to TRBJ1-6; TRBD1 matches 7 bases. V was clipped by 4 bases and J by 7 bases; unmatched bases: 7. Per germline, CDR1 LGHDT and CDR2 YNNKEL (reference sequence). The CDR3 is made up of 15 amino acids. The CDR3 reads CASSLRQGPNSPLHF. Written as DNA, the CDR3 is TGTGCCAGCAGCCTTCGACAGGGCCCCAATTCACCCCTCCACTTT.

The chain uses TRBV7-2 and TRBJ2-2; tentatively, D is TRBD2 (6 bases). The CDR3 covers 15 residues. CDR1 is SGHTA and CDR2 is FQGNSA in the germline V gene. The germline V and J ends were trimmed by 0 bases and 7 bases, with 12 bases remaining between them. The CDR3 DNA reads as TGTGCCAGCAGCTTAGCGCCGGGGCGGGACGGGGAGCTGTTTTTT. Translated, it gives CASSLAPGRDGELFF. The full variable domain, completed using reference TRBV7-2 and TRBJ2-2, is GAGVSQSPSNKVTEKGKDVELRCDPISGHTALYWYRQSLGQGLEFLIYFQGNSAPDKSGLPSDRFSAERTGGSVSTLTIQRTQQEDSAVYLCASSLAPGRDGELFFGEGSRLTVL.

This rearrangement joins TRBV2 to TRBJ1-5; D unclear. V lost 7 bases and J lost 5, with 12 bases in between. The germline V gene has CDR1 SNHLY and CDR2 FYNNEI. The CDR3 totals 13 residues. The CDR3 DNA follows: TGTGCCAGCAAGTCCGACAACGATCAGCCCCAGCATTTT. Its translation is CASKSDNDQPQHF. The variable domain in full, completed from reference TRBV2 and TRBJ1-5, reads EPEVTQTPSHQVTQMGQEVILRCVPISNHLYFYWYRQILGQKVEFLVSFYNNEISEKSEIFDDQFSVERPDGSNFTLKIRSTKLEDSAMYFCASKSDNDQPQHFGDGTRLSIL.

V usage is TRBV28 and J usage is TRBJ1-4, with D perhaps matching TRBD1 (5 bases). The V gene's germline CDR1 is MDHEN and CDR2 SYDVKM. CDR3 length: 15 amino acids. V was cut by 5 bases and J by 5 bases, with 15 bases left in between. The CDR3 is CASSGRGKVNEKLFF. The DNA of the CDR3 is TGTGCCAGCAGTGGGAGGGGTAAAGTGAATGAAAAACTGTTTTTT. Full variable domain (missing parts from reference TRBV28 and TRBJ1-4): DVKVTQSSRYLVKRTGEKVFLECVQDMDHENMFWYRQDPGLGLRLIYFSYDVKMKEKGDIPEGYSVSREKKERFSLILESASTNQTSMYLCASSGRGKVNEKLFFGSGTQLSVL.

This clone was observed once. This chain connects TRBV5-1 to TRBJ2-1, with D possibly being TRBD2 (6 bases). The CDR3 has 13 residues. V lost 7 bases and J 5 bases, leaving 13 bases between the germline ends. Looked up from germline, CDR1 is SGHRS and CDR2 is YFSETQ. CDR3 DNA sequence: TGCGCCAGCGGGAGAGCGGGTAACAATGAGCAGTTCTTC. Translation: CASGRAGNNEQFF.

J is TRBJ1-3 and V is TRBV7-2, with D perhaps matching TRBD1 (5 bases). Germline loops: CDR1 SGHTA, CDR2 FQGNSA. Trimming took off 6 bases at V and 0 bases at J, with 9 bases between the two ends. CDR3 length equals 14 residues. This CDR3 reads CASSSGSSGNTIYF. CDR3 DNA sequence: TGTGCCAGCAGTTCAGGGTCCTCTGGAAACACCATATATTTT.

The chain carries TRBV4-2 and TRBJ1-6; no definite D call. V was clipped by 0 bases and J by 6 bases, with 12 bases between them. The CDR3 is 16 residues long. Germline CDR1 reads LGHNA; CDR2 reads YNFKEQ. The CDR3 DNA follows: TGTGCCAGCAGCCAAGATCCCGGGGATCCTAATTCACCCCTCCACTTT. Translated, it gives CASSQDPGDPNSPLHF.

V usage is TRBV28 and J usage is TRBJ1-1; 8 nucleotides align to TRBD1. The CDR3 covers 14 residues. Germline V CDR1 and CDR2: MDHEN, SYDVKM. V lost 5 bases, J lost 1 base, and 3 bases stayed unmatched. CDR3 in amino acids: CASSETGANTEAFF. Here the CDR3 DNA reads TGTGCCAGCAGTGAGACAGGGGCGAACACTGAAGCTTTCTTT.

CDR3 amino acids: CASSGRQGSTGELFF. In DNA form, the CDR3 reads TGCGCCAGCAGCGGAAGACAGGGGAGCACCGGGGAGCTGTTTTTT. The genes are TRBV5-1 and TRBJ2-2; 8 positions agree with TRBD1. J gave up 4 bases and V 4 bases, and 6 bases lay outside the gene matches. CDR1 and CDR2 (germline): SGHRS, YFSETQ. CDR3 length: 15 amino acids.

The sample holds one count of this clone. This rearrangement joins TRBV30 to TRBJ1-5; D is possibly TRBD1 (5 bases). V was trimmed by 1 base and J by 6 bases, leaving 16 bases between them. Germline V CDR1 and CDR2: GTSNPN, SVGIG (reference sequence). The CDR3 is 15 residues long. The CDR3 region has the DNA TGTGCCTGGAGTGGAATGGGGGGTGCGGGTCAGCCCCAGCATTTT. Its translation is CAWSGMGGAGQPQHF.

The table lists this clone with many counts. This rearrangement joins TRBV7-9 to TRBJ2-2, with 10 bases aligning to TRBD1. The CDR3 runs 16 residues. Germline V CDR1 and CDR2: SEHNR, FQNEAQ (reference sequence). After removal of 5 bases from V and 5 bases from J, the junction contained 8 bases not matched to a gene. CDR3 residues: CASSADRGRGTGELFF. The DNA of the CDR3 is TGTGCCAGCAGCGCCGACAGGGGGCGGGGGACCGGGGAGCTGTTTTTT. Looking up the rest from reference TRBV7-9 and TRBJ2-2 gives the full variable domain: DTGVSQNPRHKITKRGQNVTFRCDPISEHNRLYWYRQTLGQGPEFLTYFQNEAQLEKSRLLSDRFSAERPKGSFSTLEIQRTEQGDSAMYLCASSADRGRGTGELFFGEGSRLTVL.

The chain recombines TRBV7-2 with TRBJ2-1, with D perhaps matching TRBD1 (6 bases). Trimming cost V 5 bases and J 4 bases, with 15 bases left between them. Germline lookup yields CDR1 SGHTA and CDR2 FQGNSA. This CDR3 has 15 amino acids. As DNA, the CDR3 is TGTGCCAGCAGCGTACAGGGAGTAAGGTACAATGAGCAGTTCTTC. Translation gives CASSVQGVRYNEQFF. Drawing the rest from reference TRBV7-2 and TRBJ2-1, the complete variable domain is GAGVSQSPSNKVTEKGKDVELRCDPISGHTALYWYRQSLGQGLEFLIYFQGNSAPDKSGLPSDRFSAERTGGSVSTLTIQRTQQEDSAVYLCASSVQGVRYNEQFFGPGTRLTVL.

The V gene is TRBV3-1 (or the pseudogene TRBV3-2), the J gene TRBJ2-1, with 11 bases lining up with TRBD2. The J segment lost 6 bases and the V segment lost 3 bases, leaving 10 bases of the junction unmatched. Germline V CDR1 and CDR2: LGHDT, YNNKEL (reference sequence). The CDR3 has 17 residues. The CDR3 spells CASSHQHGTSGSNEQFF. CDR3 sequence (DNA): TGTGCCAGCAGCCACCAACACGGCACTAGCGGGAGCAATGAGCAGTTCTTC.

The chain employs TRBV2 and TRBJ2-7; 12 bases map to TRBD2. Looked up from germline, CDR1 is SNHLY and CDR2 is FYNNEI. After removal of 7 bases from V and 2 bases from J, the junction contained 3 bases not matched to a gene. There are 14 residues in the CDR3. The chain's CDR3 is CASILAGGPYEQYF. The CDR3 coding sequence is TGTGCCAGCATCCTAGCGGGAGGGCCCTACGAGCAGTACTTC.

About this clone: This same CDR3 is encoded by further DNA sequences in the sample. V is TRBV27 and J is TRBJ1-2; no firm D call. V lost 2 bases to trimming and J lost 3 bases, with 7 bases between them. Germline loops: CDR1 MNHEY, CDR2 SMNVEV (reference sequence). The CDR3 spans 13 residues. CDR3 in amino acids: CASSLGQYYGYTF. CDR3 sequence (DNA): TGTGCCAGCAGTTTAGGGCAGTACTATGGCTACACCTTC.

This chain links TRBV6-4 with TRBJ1-1; possible D gene TRBD1, 6 bases. Germline CDR1 is MRHNA and CDR2 is SNTAGT. The CDR3 loop spans 14 amino acids. V was pared by 3 bases and J by 5 bases, with 13 bases between. The CDR3 here is CASSERARGTEAFF. The CDR3, as DNA: TGTGCCAGCAGTGAAAGAGCCAGGGGAACTGAAGCTTTCTTT.

Only one count was recorded for this clone. The chain joins TRBV5-1 to TRBJ2-1; TRBD2 matches 10 bases. This CDR3 has 15 amino acids. V dropped 0 bases and J dropped 4; count of bases not matched to a gene: 1. Per the germline V gene, CDR1 is SGHRS and CDR2 is YFSETQ. As DNA, the CDR3 is TGCGCCAGCAGCTTGGTACTAGCGGGGTACAATGAGCAGTTCTTC. It yields the protein CASSLVLAGYNEQFF.

The chain couples TRBV10-3 to TRBJ2-3; 11 bases map to TRBD2. Germline CDR1 ENHRY, CDR2 SYGVKD. Unmatched junction bases numbered 7, after V lost 7 bases and J lost 1 base. This CDR3 is built from 16 residues. The CDR3 DNA follows: TGTGCCATCAAACCATCACTAGCGGGGGGCACAGATACGCAGTATTTT. Its translation: CAIKPSLAGGTDTQYF.

The chain joins TRBV25-1 to TRBJ1-5; 8 positions agree with TRBD1. J lost 0 bases, V lost 5 bases, and 9 bases had no gene match. CDR3 length equals 17 residues. Germline V gene data show CDR1 as MGHDK and CDR2 as SYGVNS. In DNA, the CDR3 is TGTGCCAGCAGTTTGCTGGGACAGGAGATTAGCAATCAGCCCCAGCATTTT. It encodes CASSLLGQEISNQPQHF. The whole variable domain, filled in from reference TRBV25-1 and TRBJ1-5, reads EADIYQTPRYLVIGTGKKITLECSQTMGHDKMYWYQQDPGMELHLIHYSYGVNSTEKGDLSSESTVSRIRTEHFPLTLESARPSHTSQYLCASSLLGQEISNQPQHFGDGTRLSIL.

The CDR3 reads CASSLRTGVTEAFF. Written as DNA, the CDR3 is TGTGCCAGTAGTCTCAGGACGGGAGTCACTGAAGCTTTCTTT. The V and J genes are TRBV19 and TRBJ1-1; D ambiguous. Deletions cut 5 bases from V and 4 bases from J, with 14 bases between. This CDR3 contains 14 residues. CDR1 and CDR2 (germline): LNHDA, SQIVND (reference sequence).

The genes are TRBV4-3 and TRBJ1-6, with a possible D match to TRBD1 (5 bases). Trimming took off 0 bases at V and 10 bases at J, with 13 bases between the two ends. CDR1 LGHNA and CDR2 YSLEER come from the germline V gene. This CDR3 region has 15 residues. CDR3 sequence: CASSQDPAGSSPLHF. The CDR3 nucleotides read TGCGCCAGCAGCCAAGATCCGGCAGGGTCATCACCCCTCCACTTT.